This TCR beta chain was retrieved from a study of T cell responses to AZD1222 COVID-19 vaccine. Study-wide results and caveats: It should be noted that donors were predominantly white British and more often female, and clonal diversity was possibly underestimated. The reported proportion of spike-specific TCRs targeting unmutated variant regions was nearly half.

Sequencing used immunoSEQ multiplex PCR; TCRdb keeps in-frame clones, though not all of them. The sample lists 85,000 or so clones, 86% seen once, with 5.5% to 6% in the top ten. Regarding this clone: The antigen is not known.

CDR1 and CDR2 (germline): LNHDA, SQIVND (reference sequence). The CDR3 spans 18 residues. V was clipped by 4 bases and J by 0 bases; unmatched bases: 14. The material sequenced was peripheral blood, taken 28 days after the second AZD1222 dose. This chain connects TRBV19 to TRBJ1-1; TRBD1 agrees at 7 bases. The TCR was taken from an adult who received the AZD1222 COVID-19 vaccine. CDR3 DNA sequence: TGTGCCAGTAGTAGCCCCGGGACAGAGGACCACATGAACACTGAAGCTTTCTTT. Residues: CASSSPGTEDHMNTEAFF.